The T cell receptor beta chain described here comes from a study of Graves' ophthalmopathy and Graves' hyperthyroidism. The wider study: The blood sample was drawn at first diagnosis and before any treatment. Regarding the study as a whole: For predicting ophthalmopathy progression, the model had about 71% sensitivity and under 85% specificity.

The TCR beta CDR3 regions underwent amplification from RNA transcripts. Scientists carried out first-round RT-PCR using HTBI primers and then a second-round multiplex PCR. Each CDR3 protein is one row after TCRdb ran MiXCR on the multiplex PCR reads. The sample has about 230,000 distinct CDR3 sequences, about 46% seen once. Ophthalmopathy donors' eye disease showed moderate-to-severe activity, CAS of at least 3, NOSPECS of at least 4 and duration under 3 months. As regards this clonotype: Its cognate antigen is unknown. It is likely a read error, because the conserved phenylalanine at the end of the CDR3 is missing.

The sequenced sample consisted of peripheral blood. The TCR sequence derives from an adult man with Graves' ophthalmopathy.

The CDR3 DNA reads as TGTGCCAGCAGCCTGATGCGGGGAGGGCGGCGGGAGACCCAGTACCTC. Protein: CASSLMRGGRRETQYL. The chain has TRBV7-2 and TRBJ2-5; 7 bases fit TRBD2. Germline values: CDR1 SGHTA, CDR2 FQGNSA. The CDR3 totals 16 residues. V dropped 5 bases and J dropped 5; count of bases not matched to a gene: 14.